Following are 14 T cell receptor beta chains from one sample sequenced in a study of molecular identifiers for immune sequencing clone quantification. TCRdb passed the PCR reads through MiXCR, listing each CDR3 protein once. Of about 640,000 distinct CDR3 sequences in the sample, just under 20% were seen once. Sequencing was performed on naive CD8+ T cells from blood, with Jurkat cell RNA spiked in. Subset reported: FACS-sorted CD8+CD4-CCR7+CD45RA+ naive T cells. The receptors come from a human donor in good health. Some libraries in this study had Jurkat cell RNA spiked in.

Notes on this clonotype: With a much larger clone just one base away, this may be a read error. This chain joins TRBV4-3 and TRBJ2-2; D not certain. V lost 8 bases and J lost 4, with 17 bases in between. The CDR3 contains 15 residues. CDR1 and CDR2 (germline): LGHNA, YSLEER. The CDR3 DNA reads TGCGCCAGCGGCCCCAACTCAGCTGGCACCGGGGAGCTGTTTTTT. It codes for CASGPNSAGTGELFF.

The table lists this clonotype with a count of one. One base away lies a much larger clone, so this may be a sequencing read error. The genes are TRBV4-3 and TRBJ2-1; D remains unclear. From germline, CDR1 is LGHNA and CDR2 YSLEER. The V and J ends lost 0 bases and 12 bases respectively, with 21 bases between them. The CDR3 has 16 amino acids. This CDR3 reads CASSQDELDSAQGQFF. The CDR3 nucleotides are TGCGCCAGCAGCCAAGATGAACTCGATTCGGCCCAAGGGCAGTTCTTC.

Details on this clonotype: A much larger clone differs from this one at a single base, so this may be a read error. The CDR3 carries no conserved terminal phenylalanine or tryptophan, so it likely arises from a read error. This chain links TRBV10-3 with TRBJ2-7; D not resolved. The V gene lost 2 bases and the J gene lost 6 bases, with 14 bases spanning the gap. From germline, CDR1 is ENHRY and CDR2 SYGVKD. This CDR3 is built from 14 residues. This chain's CDR3 is CAISERPTLAEQYL. The CDR3 DNA follows: TGTGCCATCAGTGAGCGACCCACTCTGGCCGAGCAGTACCTC.

This clonotype was detected ten times or more. The chain has TRBV6-2 or TRBV6-3 and TRBJ1-5, with D hard to call. The CDR3 spans 13 residues. V gave up 7 bases and J gave up 0 bases, with 7 bases separating them. Germline V gene lookup returns CDR1 MNHEY and CDR2 SVGEGT. The CDR3 region has the DNA TGTGCCAGCAAAGACTATAGCAATCAGCCCCAGCATTTT. Translation gives CASKDYSNQPQHF.

The rearrangement links TRBV28 to TRBJ2-7, with D uncertain. CDR3 length: 12 amino acids. From germline, CDR1 is MDHEN and CDR2 SYDVKM. CDR3 sequence: CATWVVGYEQYF. The CDR3 DNA reads as TGTGCGACCTGGGTGGTGGGGTACGAGCAGTACTTC.

This clonotype was picked up a small number of times. A read error may account for a junction end that differs from germline. The J gene is TRBJ1-1, the V gene TRBV27, with D possibly being TRBD1 (6 bases). Germline V lookup: CDR1 MNHEY, CDR2 SMNVEV (reference sequence). The CDR3 totals 14 residues. CDR3 sequence (DNA): TGTGCCAGCAGGACAATATTAACAGGGACTGAAGCTCTCTTT. This codes for CASRTILTGTEALF.

The V call is TRBV27, the J call TRBJ2-7; maybe TRBD2 (6 bases). Trimming pared 8 bases from V and 2 bases from J, leaving 10 bases between. Per germline, CDR1 MNHEY and CDR2 SMNVEV (reference sequence). CDR3 length: 12 residues. CDR3 nucleotide sequence: TGTGCCAGCGGTCGGGAGCCCTACGAGCAGTACTTC. It encodes CASGREPYEQYF.

With regard to this clonotype: Relative to the germline gene, one junction end is altered; a read error may explain this. The chain links TRBV6-2 or TRBV6-3 to TRBJ1-1, with 9 bases matching TRBD1. This CDR3 has 13 residues. Germline CDR1 reads MNHEY; CDR2 reads SVGEGT. The DNA of the CDR3 is TGTGCCAGCAGACGACAGGGGGACACTGAAACTTTCTTT. Protein sequence: CASRRQGDTETFF.

This clonotype has ten or more counts. The chain recombines TRBV19 with TRBJ2-3; 7 bases are shared with TRBD1. From germline, CDR1 is LNHDA and CDR2 SQIVND (reference sequence). J lost 4 bases, V lost 8 bases, and 3 bases had no gene match. CDR3 size: 12 residues. DNA for the CDR3: TGTGCCAGTTTTCAGGGGGCAGATACGCAGTATTTT. Amino acid sequence: CASFQGADTQYF.

This clonotype was seen at least ten times. The chain combines TRBV28 with TRBJ1-2, with 9 positions matching TRBD1. This CDR3 contains 15 residues. V shed 5 bases, J shed 3 bases, and the junction held 7 bases outside the gene matches. Germline CDR1 is MDHEN and CDR2 is SYDVKM. The DNA for the CDR3 is TGTGCCAGCAGTCCCGCGACAGGGGGACACTATGGCTACACCTTC. It codes for CASSPATGGHYGYTF.

This clonotype was found many times. The DNA for the CDR3 is TGCAGTGCGCTCACCGGGGACTTCTACGAGCAGTACTTC. This sequence encodes CSALTGDFYEQYF. V gene TRBV20-1 combines with J gene TRBJ2-7; D perhaps matches TRBD2 (6 bases). V was shortened by 6 bases and J by 3 bases, with 15 bases between the two germline ends. CDR1 DFQATT and CDR2 SNEGSKA come from the germline V gene (reference sequence). CDR3 length equals 13 residues.

Remarks on this clonotype: It may be a read error: a sequence one base away is much more abundant. The chain is built from TRBV19 and TRBJ2-5, with a tentative D call TRBD2 (6 bases). Germline V lookup: CDR1 LNHDA, CDR2 SQIVND (reference sequence). This CDR3 has 14 residues. In DNA, the CDR3 is TGTGCCAGTACCTCCTGGGAGGACCAAAAGACCCAGTACTTC. The encoded protein is CASTSWEDQKTQYF.

The rearrangement links TRBV30 to TRBJ2-1, with TRBD2 as a possible D gene (5 bases). The CDR3 length is 12 residues. V was cut by 1 base and J by 6 bases, with 7 bases left in between. CDR1 and CDR2 (germline): GTSNPN, SVGIG (reference sequence). In DNA form, the CDR3 reads TGTGCCTGGAGTGACGGGGTCAATGAGCAGTTCTTC. It is translated as CAWSDGVNEQFF.

There are many counts of this clonotype. This sequence joins TRBV7-8 and TRBJ2-3, with TRBD1 matching 10 bases. Germline CDR1 SGHVS, CDR2 FQNEAQ. CDR3 length equals 16 residues. The trim removed 3 bases at V and 1 base at J, leaving 4 bases unmatched. CDR3 region: CASSFWGTGGTDTQYF. The CDR3, as DNA: TGTGCCAGCAGCTTTTGGGGGACAGGGGGCACAGATACGCAGTATTTT.